This T cell receptor (beta chain) originates from a study of blood T cell repertoires in COVID-19. Study overall: Acute and convalescent COVID-19 specimens originated in the United States, Italy and Spain.

Germline V gives CDR1 SGHTA, CDR2 FQGNSA. The ends lost 1 base at V and 5 bases at J; junction bases unmatched: 5. This CDR3 comprises 14 residues. Profiling relied on immunoSEQ multiplex PCR, and the TCRdb table lists in-frame clones only, not all of them. The sample yields 350,000 to 550,000 clones, around 87% seen once. There are a few counts of this clone. The source of this sequence is a man aged 25-40 years who had recovered from COVID-19. Sample: PBMCs or T cells enriched from blood (not recorded which). V usage is TRBV7-2 and J usage is TRBJ2-7; 7 bases match TRBD2. The CDR3 is CASSLVAGADEQYF. The CDR3 coding sequence is TGTGCCAGCAGCTTAGTGGCGGGAGCGGACGAGCAGTACTTC.